This T cell receptor beta chain was sequenced during a study of CD8 T cells in Susac syndrome. Overall study results and limits: The authors acknowledged that their TCR sequencing and HLA analysis involved a relatively small number of individuals.

The sequenced target, TCR beta, came from blood CD8+ and CD4+ T cells. Negative isolation yielded CD4+ and CD8+ T cells, and FACS enriched TEMRA cells. The CDR3 has 13 amino acids. The germline V gene has CDR1 MNHEY and CDR2 SVGAGI. Trimming stripped 2 bases from V and 3 bases from J, with 7 bases between. A word on this clonotype: Its antigen is not identified.

Random hexamers were used to reverse transcribe the RNA input (about 0.5 to 1 ug). A multiplex approach, immunoSEQ multiplex PCR, amplified TCR beta CDR3 across 54 Vbeta and 13 Jbeta. MiXCR was run by TCRdb on the immunoSEQ multiplex PCR reads, yielding one entry per CDR3 protein. The profile shows approximately 200,000 distinct CDR3 sequences, roughly 94% of them singletons. Sample: CD4+ T cells from PBMCs. This chain uses TRBV6-5 with TRBJ1-1, with D hard to call. This receptor was obtained from a human donor with multiple sclerosis. The CDR3 DNA reads TGTGCCAGCAGTTACCGTTGGGACACTGAAGCTTTCTTT. It translates to CASSYRWDTEAFF.